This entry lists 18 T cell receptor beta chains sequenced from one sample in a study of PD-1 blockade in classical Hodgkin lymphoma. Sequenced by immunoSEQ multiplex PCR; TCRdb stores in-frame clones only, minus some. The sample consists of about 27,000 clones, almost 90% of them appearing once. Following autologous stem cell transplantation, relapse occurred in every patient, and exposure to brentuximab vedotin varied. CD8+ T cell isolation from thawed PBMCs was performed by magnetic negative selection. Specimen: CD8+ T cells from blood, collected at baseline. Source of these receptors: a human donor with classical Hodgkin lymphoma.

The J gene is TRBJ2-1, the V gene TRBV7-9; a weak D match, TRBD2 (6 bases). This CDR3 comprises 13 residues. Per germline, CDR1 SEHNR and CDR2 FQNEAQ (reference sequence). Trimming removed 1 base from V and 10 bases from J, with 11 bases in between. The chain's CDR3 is CASSLVGRDEQFF. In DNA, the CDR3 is TGTGCCAGCAGCTTAGTGGGGCGGGACGAGCAGTTCTTC.

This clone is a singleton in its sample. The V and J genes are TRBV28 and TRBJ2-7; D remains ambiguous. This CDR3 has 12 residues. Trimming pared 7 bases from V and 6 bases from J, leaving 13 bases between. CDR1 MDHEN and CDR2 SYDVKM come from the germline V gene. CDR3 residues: CASTAQASEQYF. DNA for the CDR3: TGTGCCAGCACCGCCCAGGCCAGCGAGCAGTACTTC. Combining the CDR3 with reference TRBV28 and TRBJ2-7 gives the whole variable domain DVKVTQSSRYLVKRTGEKVFLECVQDMDHENMFWYRQDPGLGLRLIYFSYDVKMKEKGDIPEGYSVSREKKERFSLILESASTNQTSMYLCASTAQASEQYFGPGTRLTVT.

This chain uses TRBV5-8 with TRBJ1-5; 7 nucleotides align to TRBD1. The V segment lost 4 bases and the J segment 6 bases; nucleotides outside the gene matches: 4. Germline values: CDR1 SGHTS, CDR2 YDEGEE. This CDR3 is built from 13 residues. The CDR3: CASSPGQSQPQHF. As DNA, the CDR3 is TGTGCCAGCAGCCCGGGACAGAGTCAGCCCCAGCATTTT.

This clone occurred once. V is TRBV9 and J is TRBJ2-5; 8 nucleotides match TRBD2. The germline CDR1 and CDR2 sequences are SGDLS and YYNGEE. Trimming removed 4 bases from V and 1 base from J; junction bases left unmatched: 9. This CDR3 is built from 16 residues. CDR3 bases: TGTGCCAGCAGCCACACCCCCGGGACTAGCCAAGAGACCCAGTACTTC. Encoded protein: CASSHTPGTSQETQYF.

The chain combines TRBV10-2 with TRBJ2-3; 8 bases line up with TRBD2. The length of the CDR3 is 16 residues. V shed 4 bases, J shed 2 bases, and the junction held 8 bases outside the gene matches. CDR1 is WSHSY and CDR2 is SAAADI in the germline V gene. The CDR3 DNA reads TGCGCCAGCAGTGGAAGTCGACTAGCGAACACAGATACGCAGTATTTT. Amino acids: CASSGSRLANTDTQYF.

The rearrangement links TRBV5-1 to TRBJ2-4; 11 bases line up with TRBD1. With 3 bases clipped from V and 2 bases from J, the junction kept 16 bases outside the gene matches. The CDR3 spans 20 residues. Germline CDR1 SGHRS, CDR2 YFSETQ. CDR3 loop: CASSSYSGQGGFSTKNIQYF. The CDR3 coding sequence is TGCGCCAGCAGCTCCTACTCGGGACAGGGGGGTTTCTCAACCAAAAACATTCAGTACTTC.

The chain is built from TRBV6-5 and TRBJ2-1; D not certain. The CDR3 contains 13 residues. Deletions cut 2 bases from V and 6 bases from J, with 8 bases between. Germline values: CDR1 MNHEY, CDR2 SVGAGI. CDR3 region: CASSYGPLNEQFF. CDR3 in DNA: TGTGCCAGCAGTTACGGGCCCCTCAATGAGCAGTTCTTC.

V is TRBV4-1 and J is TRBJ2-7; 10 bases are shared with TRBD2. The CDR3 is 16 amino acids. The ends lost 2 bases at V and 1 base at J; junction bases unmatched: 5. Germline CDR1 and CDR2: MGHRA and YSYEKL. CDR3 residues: CASSQTVAGGSYEQYF. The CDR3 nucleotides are TGCGCCAGCAGCCAAACTGTAGCGGGAGGATCCTACGAGCAGTACTTC.

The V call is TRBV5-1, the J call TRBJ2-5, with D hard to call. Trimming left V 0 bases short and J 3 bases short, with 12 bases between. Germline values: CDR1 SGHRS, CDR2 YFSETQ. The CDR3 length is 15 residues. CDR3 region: CASSLGALGEETQYF. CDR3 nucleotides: TGCGCCAGCAGCTTGGGGGCGCTGGGCGAAGAGACCCAGTACTTC.

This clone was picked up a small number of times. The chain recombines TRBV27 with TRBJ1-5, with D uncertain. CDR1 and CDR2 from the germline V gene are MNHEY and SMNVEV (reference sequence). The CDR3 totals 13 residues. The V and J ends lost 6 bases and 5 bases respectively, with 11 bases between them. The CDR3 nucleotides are TGTGCCAGCAGGGGTGAAATGTATCAGCCCCAGCATTTT. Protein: CASRGEMYQPQHF.

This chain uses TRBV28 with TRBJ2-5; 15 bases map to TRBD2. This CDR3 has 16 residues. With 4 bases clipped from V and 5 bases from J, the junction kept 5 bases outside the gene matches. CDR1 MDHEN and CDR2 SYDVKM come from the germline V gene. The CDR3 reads CASSSGLAGGRETQYF. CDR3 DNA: TGTGCCAGCAGTTCCGGACTAGCGGGAGGGCGGGAGACCCAGTACTTC.

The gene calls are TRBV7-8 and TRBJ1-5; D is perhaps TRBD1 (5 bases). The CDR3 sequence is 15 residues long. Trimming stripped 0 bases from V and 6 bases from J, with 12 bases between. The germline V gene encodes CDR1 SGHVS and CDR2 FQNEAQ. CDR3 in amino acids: CASSLARGRGQPQHF. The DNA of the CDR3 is TGTGCCAGCAGCTTAGCACGGGGACGCGGTCAGCCCCAGCATTTT.

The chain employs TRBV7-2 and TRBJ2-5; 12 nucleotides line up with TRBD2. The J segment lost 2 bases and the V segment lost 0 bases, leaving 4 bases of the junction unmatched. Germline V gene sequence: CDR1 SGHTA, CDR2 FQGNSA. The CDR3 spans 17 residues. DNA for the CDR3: TGTGCCAGCAGCTTAGCCCTTGGACTAGCGGGACAAGAGACCCAGTACTTC. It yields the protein CASSLALGLAGQETQYF.

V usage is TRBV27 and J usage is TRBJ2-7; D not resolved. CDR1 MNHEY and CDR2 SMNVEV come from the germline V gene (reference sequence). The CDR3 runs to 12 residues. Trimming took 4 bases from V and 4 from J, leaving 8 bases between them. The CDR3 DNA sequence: TGTGCCAGCAGTTCCTCTATTTACGAGCAGTACTTC. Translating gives CASSSSIYEQYF.

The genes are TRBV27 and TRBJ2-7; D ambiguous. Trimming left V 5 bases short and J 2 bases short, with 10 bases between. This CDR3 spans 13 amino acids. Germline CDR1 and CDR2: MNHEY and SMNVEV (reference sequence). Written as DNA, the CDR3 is TGTGCCAGCAGTCCAGTATCCCCCTACGAGCAGTACTTC. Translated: CASSPVSPYEQYF.

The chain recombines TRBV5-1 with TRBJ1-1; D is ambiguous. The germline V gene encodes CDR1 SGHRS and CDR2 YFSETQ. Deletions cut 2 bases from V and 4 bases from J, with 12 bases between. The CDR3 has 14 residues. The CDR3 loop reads CASSLKGGLTEAFF. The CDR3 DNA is TGCGCCAGCAGCTTAAAGGGAGGCCTCACTGAAGCTTTCTTT.

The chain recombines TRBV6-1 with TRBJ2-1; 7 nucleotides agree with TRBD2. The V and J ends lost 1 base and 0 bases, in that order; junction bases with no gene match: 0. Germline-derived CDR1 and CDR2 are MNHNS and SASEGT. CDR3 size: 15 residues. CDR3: CASSEGGGSYNEQFF. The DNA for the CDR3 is TGTGCCAGCAGTGAAGGGGGGGGCTCCTACAATGAGCAGTTCTTC.

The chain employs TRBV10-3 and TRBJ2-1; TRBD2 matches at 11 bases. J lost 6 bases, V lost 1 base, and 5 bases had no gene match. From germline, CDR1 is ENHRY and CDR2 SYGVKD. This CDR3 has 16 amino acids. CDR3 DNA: TGTGCCATCAGTGAGTTTTTAGCGGGAGGGGGCAATGAGCAGTTCTTC. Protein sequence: CAISEFLAGGGNEQFF.